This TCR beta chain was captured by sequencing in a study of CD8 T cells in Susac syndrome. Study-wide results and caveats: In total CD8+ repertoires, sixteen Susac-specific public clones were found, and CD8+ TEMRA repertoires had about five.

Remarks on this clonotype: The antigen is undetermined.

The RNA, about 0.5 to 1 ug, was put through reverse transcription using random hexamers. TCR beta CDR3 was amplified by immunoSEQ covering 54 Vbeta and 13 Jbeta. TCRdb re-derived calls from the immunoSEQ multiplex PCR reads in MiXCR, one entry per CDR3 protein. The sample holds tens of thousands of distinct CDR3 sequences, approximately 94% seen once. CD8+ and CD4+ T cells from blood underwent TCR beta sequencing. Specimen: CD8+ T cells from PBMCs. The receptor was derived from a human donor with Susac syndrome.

CDR3 in DNA: TGTGCCAGCAGTCCCTCCCCGGGGTCACCCCTCCACTTT. Residues: CASSPSPGSPLHF. The genes are TRBV28 and TRBJ1-6, with D unclear. V lost 5 bases, J lost 10 bases, and 12 bases lay in between. This CDR3 is 13 amino acids long. CDR1 is MDHEN and CDR2 is SYDVKM in the germline V gene.